This TCR beta chain was captured by sequencing in a study of T cell responses to AZD1222 COVID-19 vaccine. The repertoire was sequenced with immunoSEQ multiplex PCR; TCRdb's copy has only in-frame clones and lacks some. Among 100,000 to 150,000 clones listed, roughly 90% were seen once. The germline gives CDR1 KGHSY, CDR2 FQNENV. Trimming cost V 0 bases and J 3 bases; bases outside gene matches: 1. The CDR3 is 15 amino acids. This receptor was obtained from an adult in good health. The genes are TRBV16 and TRBJ1-1; TRBD1 aligns across 10 bases. The sample here was peripheral blood, taken on day 0 of AZD1222 vaccination. The CDR3 DNA reads as TGTGCCAGCAGCCAATCCGGGACAGGGGACACTGAAGCTTTCTTT. It translates to CASSQSGTGDTEAFF. The variable domain in full, completed from reference TRBV16 and TRBJ1-1, reads GEEVAQTPKHLVRGEGQKAKLYCAPIKGHSYVFWYQQVLKNEFKFLISFQNENVFDETGMPKERFSAKCLPNSPCSLEIQATKLEDSAVYFCASSQSGTGDTEAFFGQGTRLTVV.